The 6 T cell receptor beta chains presented below share a single source sample, sequenced in a study of shared clonotypes between healthy human individuals (TCRdb year 2020). The method was the immunoSEQ multiplex PCR assay. As stored in TCRdb, this immuneACCESS dataset retains in-frame rearrangements with V and J assigned. A fraction of the clones does not appear; measured against another copy, unresolved V genes explain less than half of the discrepancy, and the remainder lacks a known reason. A total of approximately 1.5 million clones appear in this sample, 98% of them only once. The top ten hold roughly 0.36% of the sample. The sequencing input was naive CD4+ T cells sorted from blood. The cell subset or site label on this specimen signifies: CD45RA+ positively selected. Receptors originate from a man aged 30 to 39 in good health.

The V and J genes are TRBV5-1 and TRBJ2-3; D is ambiguous. The CDR3 is made up of 17 amino acids. Germline V lookup: CDR1 SGHRS, CDR2 YFSETQ. The V gene lost 0 bases and the J gene lost 0 bases, with 14 bases spanning the gap. The CDR3 sequence: CASSLVRSRASTDTQYF. CDR3 coding DNA: TGCGCCAGCAGCTTGGTAAGATCTCGGGCCAGCACAGATACGCAGTATTTT.

The chain uses TRBV5-1 and TRBJ2-1; D call uncertain. CDR1 and CDR2 (germline): SGHRS, YFSETQ. V lost 3 bases and J 2 bases, leaving 12 bases between the germline ends. This CDR3 is 15 amino acids long. The CDR3 DNA reads as TGCGCCAGCAGCTCGCAGGATTCGACCTACAATGAGCAGTTCTTC. Residues: CASSSQDSTYNEQFF.

The chain carries TRBV28 and TRBJ2-7, with 9 positions matching TRBD2. V lost 0 bases to trimming and J lost 1 base; unmatched junction nucleotides: 7. Germline CDR1 and CDR2: MDHEN and SYDVKM. This CDR3 spans 17 amino acids. In DNA form, the CDR3 reads TGTGCCAGCAGTTTATGGACTAGCGGAGACGATTCCTACGAGCAGTACTTC. It encodes CASSLWTSGDDSYEQYF.

V usage is TRBV29-1 and J usage is TRBJ2-1, with 8 positions matching TRBD1. The CDR3 is 16 residues long. The V and J ends lost 1 base and 4 bases, in that order; junction bases with no gene match: 9. Per the germline V gene, CDR1 is SQVTM and CDR2 is ANQGSEA. CDR3 nucleotides: TGCAGCGTTGAAGTTATGGGGACAGGTCAATACAATGAGCAGTTCTTC. This gives the protein CSVEVMGTGQYNEQFF.

The chain links TRBV5-5 to TRBJ2-3; 7 bases map to TRBD1. The V gene end was trimmed by 7 bases and the J gene end by 0 bases; junction bases not matched to a gene: 2. The CDR3 is 13 amino acids. Germline lookup yields CDR1 SGHKS and CDR2 YYEKEE (reference sequence). CDR3 in DNA: TGTGCCAGCTGGGGACAGAGCACAGATACGCAGTATTTT. Its protein is CASWGQSTDTQYF.

V gene TRBV5-1 combines with J gene TRBJ2-7; D is uncertain. Germline V gives CDR1 SGHRS, CDR2 YFSETQ. V was clipped by 4 bases and J by 3 bases, with 14 bases between them. There are 14 residues in the CDR3. The CDR3 DNA sequence: TGCGCCAGCAGCGTCGACATGGCGTACTACGAGCAGTACTTC. It encodes CASSVDMAYYEQYF.